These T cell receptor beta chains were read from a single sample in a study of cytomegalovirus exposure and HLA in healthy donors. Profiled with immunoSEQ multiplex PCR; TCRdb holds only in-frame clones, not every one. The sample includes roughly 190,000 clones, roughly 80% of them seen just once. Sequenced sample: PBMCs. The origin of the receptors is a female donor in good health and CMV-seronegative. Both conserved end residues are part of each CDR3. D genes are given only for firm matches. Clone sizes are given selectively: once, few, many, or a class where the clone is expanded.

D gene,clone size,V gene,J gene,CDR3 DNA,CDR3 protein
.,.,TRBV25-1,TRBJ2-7,TGTGCCAGCAGTGAATTTACCGCAGGGGGGTCCTACGAGCAGTACTTC,CASSEFTAGGSYEQYF
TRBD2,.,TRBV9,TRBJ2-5,TGTGCCAGCAGCGCCTCACTAGCGGGGGGGGTGGGAGAGACCCAGTACTTC,CASSASLAGGVGETQYF
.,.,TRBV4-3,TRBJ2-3,TGCGCCAGCAGCCAAGATCCAGCTAGCGTCGATACGCAGTATTTT,CASSQDPASVDTQYF
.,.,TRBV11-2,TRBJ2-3,TGTGCCAGCAGCTTAGACGGGTCCGACACAGATACGCAGTATTTT,CASSLDGSDTDTQYF
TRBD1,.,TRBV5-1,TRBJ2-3,TGCGCCAGCAGCAGGGGACAGGGAGTCGCAGATACGCAGTATTTT,CASSRGQGVADTQYF
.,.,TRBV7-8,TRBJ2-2,TGTGCCAGCAGCTTAGCGCTGAGCACCGGGGAGCTGTTTTTT,CASSLALSTGELFF
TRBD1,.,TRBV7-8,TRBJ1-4,TGTGCCAGCAGCCCTCGGACAGGGGCGTCCCTTGGGGAACTGTTTTTT,CASSPRTGASLGELFF
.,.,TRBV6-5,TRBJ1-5,TGTGCCAGCAGTCCTCCAGGGAGCAATCAGCCCCAGCATTTT,CASSPPGSNQPQHF
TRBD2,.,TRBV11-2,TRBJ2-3,TGTGCCAGCAGCTTAGGCGTGGCGGGAGGGCCCGGTACGCAGTATTTT,CASSLGVAGGPGTQYF
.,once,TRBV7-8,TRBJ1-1,TGTGCCAGCAGCTTTGCCGGGACAGAAGCTTTCTTT,CASSFAGTEAFF
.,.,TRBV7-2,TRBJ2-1,TGTGCCAGCAGCTTAGCGCCCCTAATAATCAATGAGCAGTTCTTC,CASSLAPLIINEQFF
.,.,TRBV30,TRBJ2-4,TGTGCCTGGAGTGCCCCCGGGGTATTGGGCATTCAGTACTTC,CAWSAPGVLGIQYF
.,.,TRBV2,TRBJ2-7,TGTGCCAGCTTATTGCTATGGGAGCAGTACTTC,CASLLLWEQYF
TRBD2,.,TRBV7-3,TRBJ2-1,TGTGCCAGCAGCAGGGGACTAGCGGGAGATGAGCAGTTCTTC,CASSRGLAGDEQFF
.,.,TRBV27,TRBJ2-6,TGTGCCAGCAGCCCCTTGTTATCTGGGGCCAACGTCCTGACTTTC,CASSPLLSGANVLTF
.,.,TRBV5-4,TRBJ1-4,TGTGCCAGCAGCTTACGATCGGCGGATGAAAAACTGTTTTTT,CASSLRSADEKLFF
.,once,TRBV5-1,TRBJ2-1,TGCGCCAGCAGCTTGGCCAGAGGAGCCAACAATGAGCAGTTCTTC,CASSLARGANNEQFF
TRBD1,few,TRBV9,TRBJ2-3,TGTGCCAGCAGCGCCTCGACAGGGGGCGCGACAGATACGCAGTATTTT,CASSASTGGATDTQYF
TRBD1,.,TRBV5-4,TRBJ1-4,TGTGCCAGCAGCTCGTCCCGGGACAGGGTTGAAAATGAAAAACTGTTTTTT,CASSSSRDRVENEKLFF
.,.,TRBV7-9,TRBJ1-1,TGTGCCAGCAGCTTACTAGGGGGGAACACTGAAGCTTTCTTT,CASSLLGGNTEAFF
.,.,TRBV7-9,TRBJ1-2,TGTGCCAGCAGCCTAAGCGGGGACTACTATGGCTACACCTTC,CASSLSGDYYGYTF
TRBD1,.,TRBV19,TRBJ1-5,TGTGCCAGTAGCGGGACAGGGGGCGAGGGTAGCAATCAGCCCCAGCATTTT,CASSGTGGEGSNQPQHF
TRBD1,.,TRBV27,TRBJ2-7,TGTGCCAGCAGTTTAGGGATGCCGGGACAGGGGTACGAGCAGTACTTC,CASSLGMPGQGYEQYF